Sequencing of this T cell receptor (beta chain) was carried out in a study of blood T cell repertoires in COVID-19. Assay: immunoSEQ multiplex PCR; the TCRdb copy retains only in-frame clones and omits some. The sample carries 100,000 to 150,000 clones, around 87% recorded once. The ends lost 2 bases at V and 2 bases at J; junction bases unmatched: 7. From germline, CDR1 is MNHEY and CDR2 SMNVEV (reference sequence). The CDR3 totals 16 residues. The sequence was collected from a man in his fifties or sixties with active COVID-19. J is TRBJ2-5 and V is TRBV27, with 8 bases lining up with TRBD2. The sample taken for sequencing was peripheral blood. CDR3 protein: CASSLGVAGHQETQYF. CDR3 DNA: TGTGCCAGCAGTTTAGGGGTAGCGGGGCATCAAGAGACCCAGTACTTC.